These 11 T cell receptor beta chains originate from one sample sequenced in a study of cytomegalovirus exposure and HLA in healthy donors. The repertoire was sequenced with immunoSEQ multiplex PCR; TCRdb's copy has only in-frame clones and lacks some. The sample contains fewer than 250,000 clones, 85% to 90% of which appear only once. The sample consisted of PBMCs. The receptors shown here come from a man aged 18 to 29 in good health and CMV-seronegative.

The chain has TRBV29-1 and TRBJ1-5; 7 nucleotides align to TRBD1. This CDR3 is built from 13 residues. Germline V gene sequence: CDR1 SQVTM, CDR2 ANQGSEA. V shed 1 base and J 5 bases; nucleotides not matched to a gene: 2. CDR3 sequence reads: CSVEGQGDQPQHF. The DNA of the CDR3 is TGCAGCGTTGAAGGACAGGGAGATCAGCCCCAGCATTTT.

The chain is built from TRBV10-3 and TRBJ2-1; 7 bases map to TRBD1. V was clipped by 2 bases and J by 9 bases; unmatched bases: 10. This CDR3 has 15 residues. Germline values: CDR1 ENHRY, CDR2 SYGVKD. CDR3 region: CAISEPRQGNGEQFF. The CDR3 DNA follows: TGTGCCATCAGTGAGCCGAGACAGGGCAATGGTGAGCAGTTCTTC.

The V and J genes are TRBV28 and TRBJ2-7; TRBD1 matches 7 bases. Germline assignment: CDR1 MDHEN and CDR2 SYDVKM. V lost 7 bases and J lost 0; bases outside the gene matches: 6. The CDR3 totals 14 residues. CDR3 sequence reads: CASNTGTASYEQYF. CDR3 coding DNA: TGTGCCAGCAATACCGGGACAGCCTCCTACGAGCAGTACTTC.

The chain has TRBV27 and TRBJ1-6, with D uncertain. Trimming cost V 3 bases and J 7 bases, with 13 bases left between them. The CDR3 contains 15 residues. The germline CDR1 and CDR2 sequences are MNHEY and SMNVEV (reference sequence). This chain's CDR3 is CASSFEGFENSPLHF. CDR3 nucleotide sequence: TGTGCCAGCAGTTTCGAGGGTTTTGAGAATTCACCCCTCCACTTT.

The V call is TRBV7-9, the J call TRBJ2-5; no clear D gene. The germline V and J ends were trimmed by 3 bases and 2 bases, with 7 bases remaining between them. CDR3 length: 13 residues. Per the germline V gene, CDR1 is SEHNR and CDR2 is FQNEAQ (reference sequence). Here the CDR3 DNA reads TGTGCCAGCAGCTTGCCGGGTCAAGAGACCCAGTACTTC. Residues: CASSLPGQETQYF.

To note about this clone: A junction boundary mismatches the germline segment, possibly from a read error. The V call is TRBV19, the J call TRBJ2-2; tentatively, D is TRBD1 (5 bases). Germline V lookup: CDR1 LNHDA, CDR2 SQIVND (reference sequence). This CDR3 has 14 amino acids. This CDR3 reads CASSIGQGTGELFF. The DNA for the CDR3 is TGTGCCAGTAGCATAGGACAAGGCACCGGGGAGCTGTTTTTT.

The chain joins TRBV30 to TRBJ2-3, with D hard to call. Between the trimmed V and J ends, which lost 0 bases and 1 base, there was a span of 14 bases. The germline V gene has CDR1 GTSNPN and CDR2 SVGIG (reference sequence). CDR3 length: 16 residues. CDR3 in amino acids: CAWSVLMGKGTDTQYF. The DNA for the CDR3 is TGTGCCTGGAGTGTACTCATGGGCAAGGGCACAGATACGCAGTATTTT.

V usage is TRBV14 and J usage is TRBJ2-1; 11 bases map to TRBD2. J lost 3 bases, V lost 10 bases, and 8 bases had no gene match. There are 15 residues in the CDR3. The germline V gene has CDR1 SGHDN and CDR2 FVKESK. CDR3 in DNA: TGTGCCACCAGGTCAACTAGCGGGAGCTACAATGAGCAGTTCTTC. It yields the protein CATRSTSGSYNEQFF.

Written as DNA, the CDR3 is TGTGCCAGCAGTGTTGAGGGCGGAAATCAGCCCCAGCATTTT. This sequence encodes CASSVEGGNQPQHF. The J gene is TRBJ1-5, the V gene TRBV6-4; D is unresolved. The V and J ends lost 4 bases and 4 bases respectively, with 11 bases between them. Germline V lookup: CDR1 MRHNA, CDR2 SNTAGT. The CDR3 totals 14 residues.

The V call is TRBV5-6, the J call TRBJ2-7, with D perhaps matching TRBD1 (6 bases). V was pared by 4 bases and J by 3 bases, with 26 bases between. This CDR3 is built from 18 residues. Germline V gene data show CDR1 as SGHDT and CDR2 as YYEEEE. The CDR3 reads CASSAERKQGPFLYEQYF. CDR3 nucleotide sequence: TGTGCCAGCAGCGCCGAGAGGAAACAGGGCCCCTTCCTCTACGAGCAGTACTTC.

This rearrangement joins TRBV7-2 to TRBJ1-1, with 9 bases fitting TRBD1. With V trimmed by 8 bases and J by 1 base, 2 bases remained unmatched. This CDR3 has 13 residues. Germline assignment: CDR1 SGHTA and CDR2 FQGNSA. CDR3 DNA: TGTGCCAGCTCGGGACAGGGGAACACTGAAGCTTTCTTT. Residues: CASSGQGNTEAFF.